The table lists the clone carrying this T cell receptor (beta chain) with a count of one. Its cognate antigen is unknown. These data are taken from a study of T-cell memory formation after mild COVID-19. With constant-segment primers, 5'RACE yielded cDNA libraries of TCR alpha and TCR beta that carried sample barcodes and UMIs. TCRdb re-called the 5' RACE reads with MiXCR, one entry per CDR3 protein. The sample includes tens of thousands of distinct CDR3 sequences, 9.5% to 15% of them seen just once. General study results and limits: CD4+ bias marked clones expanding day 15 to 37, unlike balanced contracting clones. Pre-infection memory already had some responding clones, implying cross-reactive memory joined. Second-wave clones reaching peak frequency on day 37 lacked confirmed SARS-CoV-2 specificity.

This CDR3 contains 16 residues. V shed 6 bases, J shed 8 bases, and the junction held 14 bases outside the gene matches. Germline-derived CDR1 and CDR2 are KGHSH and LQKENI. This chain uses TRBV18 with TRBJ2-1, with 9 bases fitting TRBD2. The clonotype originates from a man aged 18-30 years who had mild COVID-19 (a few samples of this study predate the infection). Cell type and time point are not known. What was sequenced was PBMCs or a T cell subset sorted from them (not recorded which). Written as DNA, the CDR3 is TGTGCCAGCTCCCGTCGTGATAGCGGGAGTTTCTATGAGCAGTTCTTC. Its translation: CASSRRDSGSFYEQFF. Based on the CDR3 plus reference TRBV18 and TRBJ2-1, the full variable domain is NAGVMQNPRHLVRRRGQEARLRCSPMKGHSHVYWYRQLPEEGLKFMVYLQKENIIDESGMPKERFSAEFPKEGPSILRIQQVVRGDSAAYFCASSRRDSGSFYEQFFGPGTRLTVL.